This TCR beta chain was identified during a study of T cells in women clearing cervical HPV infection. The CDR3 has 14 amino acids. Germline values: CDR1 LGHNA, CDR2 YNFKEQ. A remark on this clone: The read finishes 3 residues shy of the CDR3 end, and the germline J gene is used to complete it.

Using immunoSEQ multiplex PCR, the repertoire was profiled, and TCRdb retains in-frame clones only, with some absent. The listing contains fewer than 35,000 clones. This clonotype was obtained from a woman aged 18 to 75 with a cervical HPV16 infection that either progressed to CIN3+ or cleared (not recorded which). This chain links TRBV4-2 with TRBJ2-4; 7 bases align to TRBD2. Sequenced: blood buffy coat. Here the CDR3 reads CASSQGGLAATQYF. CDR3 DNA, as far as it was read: TGTGCCAGCAGCCAAGGTGGGCTAGCGGCGACT.